This T cell receptor (beta chain) came from a study of blood T cell repertoires in COVID-19. As for the study in general: The United States, Italy and Spain were the sources of the acute and convalescent COVID-19 samples.

Original processing notes: Amplification of reference gene primers was used by the study to estimate nucleated cell counts. The assay was immunoSEQ multiplex PCR, and TCRdb's table has in-frame clones only and misses some. That table furnishes V, J and clone size, whereas the DNA furnished D and trimming. The sample shows more than 45,000 clones, around 85% of them seen only once. CDR3 size: 15 residues. In germline, CDR1 is LNHDA, CDR2 SQIVND (reference sequence). V lost 7 bases to trimming and J lost 5 bases, with 19 bases between them. V usage is TRBV19 and J usage is TRBJ2-3; tentative D call: TRBD2 (6 bases). Sequencing was performed on peripheral blood. The clonotype originates from a human donor in a cohort sampled during active COVID-19. The CDR3 spells CASTPGGAGGDTQYF. CDR3 nucleotide sequence: TGTGCCAGTACCCCCGGAGGGGCTGGGGGAGATACGCAGTATTTT.